What follows is one TCR beta chain and its context. This record comes from a study of T cell changes during pregnancy in multiple sclerosis. Some clones are missing from TCRdb's copy, which holds only in-frame ones; the method was immunoSEQ multiplex PCR. The sample includes about 40,000 clones, roughly 94% seen only once; the top ten take over 1.5%. J was trimmed by 0 bases and V by 4 bases; bases with no gene match: 6. Germline CDR1 reads SGHRS; CDR2 reads YFSETQ. The CDR3 consists of 16 residues. The source material was peripheral blood, sampled in the third trimester of pregnancy. The source of this sequence is a female donor with multiple sclerosis, enrolled in a pregnancy study. The rearrangement uses TRBV5-1 and TRBJ2-2; 7 bases fit TRBD2. In nucleotides, the CDR3 is TGCGCCAGCAGCCACCGGACTAGTACGAACACCGGGGAGCTGTTTTTT. Translating it yields CASSHRTSTNTGELFF.